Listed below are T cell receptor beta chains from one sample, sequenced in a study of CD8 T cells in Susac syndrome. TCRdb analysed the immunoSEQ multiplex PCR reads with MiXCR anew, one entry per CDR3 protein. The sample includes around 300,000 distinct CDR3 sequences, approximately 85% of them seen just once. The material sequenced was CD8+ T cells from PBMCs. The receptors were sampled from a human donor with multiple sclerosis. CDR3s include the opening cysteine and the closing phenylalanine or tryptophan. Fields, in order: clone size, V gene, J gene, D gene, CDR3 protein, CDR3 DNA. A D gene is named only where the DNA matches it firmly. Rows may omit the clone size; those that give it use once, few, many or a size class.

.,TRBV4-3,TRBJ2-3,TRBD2,CASRSASGGSTDTQYF,TGCGCCAGCAGATCCGCTAGCGGGGGCTCCACAGATACGCAGTATTTT
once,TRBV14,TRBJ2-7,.,CASSQELYYEQYF,TGTGCCAGCAGCCAAGAACTATACTACGAGCAGTACTTC
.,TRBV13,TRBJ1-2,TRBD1,CASSSRTGEFYGYTF,TGTGCCAGCAGCTCGAGGACAGGGGAGTTCTATGGCTACACCTTC
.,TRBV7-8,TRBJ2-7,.,CASSLGAFSYEQYF,TGTGCCAGCAGCTTAGGGGCGTTTTCCTACGAGCAGTACTTC
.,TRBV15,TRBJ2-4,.,CATSRDPRDTNQNIQYF,TGTGCCACCAGCAGAGATCCCAGGGACACTAACCAAAACATTCAGTACTTC
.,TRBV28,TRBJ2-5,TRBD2,CASSSGLAHQETQYF,TGTGCCAGCAGTTCCGGACTAGCGCACCAAGAGACCCAGTACTTC
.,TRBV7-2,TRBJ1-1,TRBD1,CASSLPQTGWAEAFF,TGTGCCAGCAGCCTCCCTCAGACAGGGTGGGCTGAAGCTTTCTTT
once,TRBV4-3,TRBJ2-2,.,CASSQDGPPDRWTGELFF,TGCGCCAGCAGCCAAGATGGGCCGCCGGACCGATGGACCGGGGAGCTGTTTTTT
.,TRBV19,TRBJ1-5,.,CASSWGQGSNQPQHF,TGTGCCAGTAGCTGGGGGCAGGGGAGCAATCAGCCCCAGCATTTT
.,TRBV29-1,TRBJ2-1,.,CSVEVADESNEQFF,TGCAGCGTTGAGGTAGCCGACGAGAGCAATGAGCAGTTCTTC
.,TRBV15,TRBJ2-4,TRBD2,CATSRGGLAGGVAAKNIQYF,TGTGCCACCAGCAGAGGGGGACTAGCGGGAGGGGTGGCGGCCAAAAACATTCAGTACTTC
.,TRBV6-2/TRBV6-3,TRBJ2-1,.,CASSYTFSYNEQFF,TGTGCCAGCAGTTACACCTTCTCCTACAATGAGCAGTTCTTC
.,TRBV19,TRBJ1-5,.,CASSILLSNQPQHF,TGTGCCAGTAGTATACTACTTAGCAATCAGCCCCAGCATTTT
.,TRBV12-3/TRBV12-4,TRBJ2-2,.,CASSPPGGFTGELFF,TGTGCCAGCAGTCCCCCTGGTGGGTTCACCGGGGAGCTGTTTTTT
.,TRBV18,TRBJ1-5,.,CASSPGAILTYSNQPQHF,TGTGCCAGCTCACCAGGTGCCATACTTACCTATAGCAATCAGCCCCAGCATTTT
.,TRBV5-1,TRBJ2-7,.,CASSLAETGGYEQYF,TGCGCCAGCAGCTTGGCCGAGACAGGCGGGTACGAGCAGTACTTC
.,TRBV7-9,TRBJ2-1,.,CASSLVFVTGPRYNEQFF,TGTGCCAGCAGCTTAGTCTTCGTAACAGGGCCCCGCTACAATGAGCAGTTCTTC
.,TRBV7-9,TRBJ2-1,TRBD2,CASSPGGLAGDRNEQFF,TGTGCCAGCAGCCCGGGGGGACTAGCGGGAGATCGGAATGAGCAGTTCTTC
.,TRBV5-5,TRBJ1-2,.,CASRSGQTLYGYTF,TGTGCCAGCAGATCCGGACAGACCCTCTATGGCTACACCTTC
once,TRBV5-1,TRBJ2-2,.,CASSAETGELFF,TGCGCCAGCAGCGCCGAGACCGGGGAGCTGTTTTTT
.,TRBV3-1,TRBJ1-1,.,CASSNPGETEAFF,TGTGCCAGCAGCAACCCAGGGGAGACTGAAGCTTTCTTT
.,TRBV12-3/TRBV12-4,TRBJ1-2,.,CASSLRVTRGNYGYTF,TGTGCCAGCAGTTTAAGAGTAACCCGGGGAAACTATGGCTACACCTTC
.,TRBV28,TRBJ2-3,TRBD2,CASSWTSLGDTQYF,TGTGCCAGCAGTTGGACTAGCCTCGGGGATACGCAGTATTTT
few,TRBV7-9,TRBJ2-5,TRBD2,CASSFGTSGTETQYF,TGTGCCAGCAGCTTCGGGACTAGCGGGACGGAGACCCAGTACTTC
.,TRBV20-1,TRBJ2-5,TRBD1,CSASPYGDRGNEGQETQYF,TGCAGTGCCAGTCCCTACGGGGACAGGGGGAACGAGGGCCAAGAGACCCAGTACTTC
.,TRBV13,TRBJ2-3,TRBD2,CASSLDGLGGTDTQYF,TGTGCCAGCAGCTTAGATGGGCTGGGGGGGACAGATACGCAGTATTTT
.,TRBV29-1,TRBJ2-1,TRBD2,CSVEPLGKSGSYNEQFF,TGCAGCGTTGAACCTTTAGGGAAGAGCGGGAGCTACAATGAGCAGTTCTTC
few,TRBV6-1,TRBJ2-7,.,CASSDWGYEQYF,TGTGCCAGCAGTGACTGGGGGTACGAGCAGTACTTC
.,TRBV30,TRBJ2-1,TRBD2,CAWRISAGGIGEQFF,TGTGCCTGGAGAATCTCAGCGGGAGGAATTGGTGAGCAGTTCTTC